The 11 T cell receptor beta chains given below trace back to one sample, sequenced in a study of blood T cell repertoires in COVID-19. Sequencing was performed with immunoSEQ multiplex PCR; in TCRdb, only in-frame clones are kept and a portion is missing. The sample lists fewer than 350,000 clones; around 91% were seen once. The sequencing input was PBMCs or T cells enriched from blood (not recorded which). Every receptor here comes from a woman aged 40 to 55 who had recovered from COVID-19.

To note about this clone: The same CDR3 arises from other DNA sequences in this sample as well. The V call is TRBV4-1, the J call TRBJ2-7, with 11 bases lining up with TRBD1. The CDR3 has 15 amino acids. J lost 4 bases, V lost 1 base, and 3 bases had no gene match. The germline gives CDR1 MGHRA, CDR2 YSYEKL. The CDR3 loop reads CASSQGGTGGYEQYF. The CDR3 nucleotides are TGCGCCAGCAGCCAAGGGGGGACAGGGGGTTACGAGCAGTACTTC.

The V call is TRBV18, the J call TRBJ2-2; 15 positions match TRBD2. Looked up from germline, CDR1 is KGHSH and CDR2 is LQKENI. The CDR3 contains 18 residues. The ends lost 0 bases at V and 3 bases at J; junction bases unmatched: 2. CDR3 bases: TGTGCCAGCTCACCACCGGGACTAGCGGGGGGATACACCGGGGAGCTGTTTTTT. The encoded protein is CASSPPGLAGGYTGELFF. The whole variable domain, remainder taken from reference TRBV18 and TRBJ2-2, is NAGVMQNPRHLVRRRGQEARLRCSPMKGHSHVYWYRQLPEEGLKFMVYLQKENIIDESGMPKERFSAEFPKEGPSILRIQQVVRGDSAAYFCASSPPGLAGGYTGELFFGEGSRLTVL.

The V and J genes are TRBV19 and TRBJ1-1, with D possibly matching TRBD1 (6 bases). V was clipped by 4 bases and J by 5 bases, with 14 bases between them. Per germline, CDR1 LNHDA and CDR2 SQIVND (reference sequence). The CDR3 is 14 residues long. This chain's CDR3 is CASSTYRELTEAFF. CDR3 bases: TGTGCCAGTAGTACCTACAGGGAGTTAACTGAAGCTTTCTTT. The variable domain in full, with the rest retrieved from reference TRBV19 and TRBJ1-1, is DGGITQSPKYLFRKEGQNVTLSCEQNLNHDAMYWYRQDPGQGLRLIYYSQIVNDFQKGDIAEGYSVSREKKESFPLTVTSAQKNPTAFYLCASSTYRELTEAFFGQGTRLTVV.

V gene TRBV6-2 or TRBV6-3 combines with J gene TRBJ1-5; 8 nucleotides align to TRBD1. The CDR3 runs to 15 residues. The V and J ends lost 4 bases and 5 bases, in that order; junction bases with no gene match: 7. Germline V CDR1 and CDR2: MNHEY, SVGEGT. The CDR3, as DNA: TGTGCCAGCAGTTGGACAGGGCAAGACTATCAGCCCCAGCATTTT. Translated: CASSWTGQDYQPQHF.

This clone showed up just once. The V gene is TRBV11-2, the J gene TRBJ2-2; 9 bases fit TRBD1. V lost 5 bases, J lost 6 bases, and 16 bases stayed unmatched. This CDR3 is 18 amino acids long. The V gene's germline CDR1 is SGHAT and CDR2 FQNNGV. The CDR3 region has the DNA TGTGCCAGCAGCCCTTACCCCACAGGGGGCGAGGTACCCGGGGAGCTGTTTTTT. Protein product: CASSPYPTGGEVPGELFF.

V and J are TRBV10-3 and TRBJ2-3; 13 nucleotides match TRBD2. V lost 2 bases and J lost 5; bases outside the gene matches: 10. Germline V gene sequence: CDR1 ENHRY, CDR2 SYGVKD. The CDR3 totals 18 residues. The CDR3 spells CAISETLAGGPRGDTQYF. In DNA form, the CDR3 reads TGTGCCATCAGTGAGACACTAGCGGGAGGGCCTCGTGGAGATACGCAGTATTTT.

The V gene is TRBV5-1, the J gene TRBJ2-1, with 8 bases matching TRBD2. This CDR3 has 15 residues. CDR1 is SGHRS, CDR2 YFSETQ, per germline. V shed 0 bases, J shed 3 bases, and the junction held 2 bases outside the gene matches. The CDR3 region is CASSLGSGGYNEQFF. The CDR3 DNA follows: TGCGCCAGCAGCTTGGGGAGCGGGGGCTACAATGAGCAGTTCTTC.

This clone showed up just once. J is TRBJ2-3 and V is TRBV5-1; 8 bases match TRBD1. This CDR3 has 15 residues. Trimming cost V 4 bases and J 2 bases; bases outside gene matches: 6. CDR1 and CDR2 from the germline V gene are SGHRS and YFSETQ. CDR3 loop: CASSALDRDTDTQYF. The CDR3 DNA reads TGCGCCAGCAGCGCCCTGGACAGGGACACAGATACGCAGTATTTT.

The chain joins TRBV9 to TRBJ2-1; D is ambiguous. The CDR3 totals 16 residues. V lost 0 bases to trimming and J lost 0 bases, with 10 bases between them. Germline V lookup: CDR1 SGDLS, CDR2 YYNGEE. CDR3 nucleotide sequence: TGTGCCAGCAGCGTAGGATATTCGAGCTCCTACAATGAGCAGTTCTTC. Translation gives CASSVGYSSSYNEQFF.

The CDR3 DNA reads as TGTGCCAGCAGCTTACGTGGGGGGGACACAGATACGCAGTATTTT. Translating it yields CASSLRGGDTDTQYF. This chain links TRBV11-2 with TRBJ2-3, with 7 bases that match TRBD2. The CDR3 spans 15 residues. Germline assignment: CDR1 SGHAT and CDR2 FQNNGV. Trimming cost V 2 bases and J 2 bases; bases outside gene matches: 4.

This clone occurred a few times. The chain employs TRBV28 and TRBJ2-7, with 7 bases lining up with TRBD2. V shed 1 base and J 10 bases; nucleotides not matched to a gene: 4. This CDR3 comprises 12 residues. Looked up from germline, CDR1 is MDHEN and CDR2 is SYDVKM. CDR3 in DNA: TGTGCCAGCAGTTTATCTCTAGCGGTTCAGTACTTC. Residues: CASSLSLAVQYF.